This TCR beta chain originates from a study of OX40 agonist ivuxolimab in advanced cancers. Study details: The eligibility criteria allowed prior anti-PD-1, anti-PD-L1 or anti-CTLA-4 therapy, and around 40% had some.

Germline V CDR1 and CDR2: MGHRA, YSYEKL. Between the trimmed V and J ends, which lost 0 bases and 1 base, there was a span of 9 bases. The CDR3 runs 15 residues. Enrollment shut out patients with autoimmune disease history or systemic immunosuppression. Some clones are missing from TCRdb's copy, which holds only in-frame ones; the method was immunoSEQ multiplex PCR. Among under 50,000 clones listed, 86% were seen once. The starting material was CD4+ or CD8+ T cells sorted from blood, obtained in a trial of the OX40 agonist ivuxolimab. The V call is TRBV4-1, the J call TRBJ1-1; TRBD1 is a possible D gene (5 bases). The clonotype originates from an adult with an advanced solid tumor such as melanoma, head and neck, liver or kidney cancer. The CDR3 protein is CASSQEITGNTEAFF. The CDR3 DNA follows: TGCGCCAGCAGCCAAGAAATAACAGGGAACACTGAAGCTTTCTTT.